The 20 T cell receptor beta chains given below trace back to one sample, sequenced in a study of control samples from healthy donors and cancer patients. Profiled with immunoSEQ multiplex PCR; TCRdb holds only in-frame clones, not every one. This table has hundreds of thousands of clones, about nine tenths appearing once. The sequenced sample was PBMCs. These receptors were obtained from a man aged 35 to 55 with head and neck cancer.

This clone was picked up a small number of times. The chain is built from TRBV3-1 (or the pseudogene TRBV3-2) and TRBJ2-4, with 10 bases matching TRBD2. V lost 5 bases and J lost 8; bases outside the gene matches: 12. This CDR3 is built from 16 residues. The germline gives CDR1 LGHDT, CDR2 YNNKEL (reference sequence). CDR3 loop: CASSGLLAGVRYIQYF. The CDR3 DNA follows: TGTGCCAGCAGCGGCCTCCTAGCGGGGGTAAGATACATTCAGTACTTC.

The chain employs TRBV12-3 or TRBV12-4 and TRBJ2-2, with D perhaps matching TRBD1 (5 bases). The CDR3 length is 11 residues. The ends were cut back, 8 bases at V and 6 bases at J, with 7 bases in the middle. The CDR3 DNA sequence: TGTGCCAGCCAGGGTCCCGGGGAGCTGTTTTTT. It yields the protein CASQGPGELFF.

The V and J genes are TRBV7-3 and TRBJ2-3; maybe TRBD2 (5 bases). From germline, CDR1 is SGHTA and CDR2 FQGTGA. The CDR3 runs to 17 residues. The ends were cut back, 5 bases at V and 0 bases at J, with 18 bases in the middle. The CDR3 region has the DNA TGTGCCAGCAGCCCATCAGGACTGGGTACTAGCACAGATACGCAGTATTTT. Amino acids: CASSPSGLGTSTDTQYF. Combining the CDR3 with reference TRBV7-3 and TRBJ2-3 gives the whole variable domain GAGVSQTPSNKVTEKGKYVELRCDPISGHTALYWYRQSLGQGPEFLIYFQGTGAADDSGLPNDRFFAVRPEGSVSTLKIQRTERGDSAVYLCASSPSGLGTSTDTQYFGPGTRLTVL.

The chain carries TRBV9 and TRBJ1-2; tentatively, D is TRBD1 (5 bases). The CDR3 has 12 residues. V lost 0 bases to trimming and J lost 8 bases, with 8 bases between them. The germline CDR1 and CDR2 sequences are SGDLS and YYNGEE. As DNA, the CDR3 is TGTGCCAGCAGCGTAGTAGGGGAAGGCTACACCTTC. As protein: CASSVVGEGYTF. Variable domain in full (rest from reference TRBV9 and TRBJ1-2): DSGVTQTPKHLITATGQRVTLRCSPRSGDLSVYWYQQSLDQGLQFLIQYYNGEERAKGNILERFSAQQFPDLHSELNLSSLELGDSALYFCASSVVGEGYTFGSGTRLTVV.

This chain connects TRBV3-1 (or the pseudogene TRBV3-2) to TRBJ2-2, with D hard to call. Trimming took off 4 bases at V and 11 bases at J, with 14 bases between the two ends. This CDR3 comprises 13 residues. Germline values: CDR1 LGHDT, CDR2 YNNKEL (reference sequence). CDR3 protein: CASSLRLGGELFF. Here the CDR3 DNA reads TGTGCCAGCAGCCTCCGGCTGGGCGGCGAGCTGTTTTTT.

The CDR3 reads CASRYGRLSGANVLTF. The CDR3 nucleotides are TGTGCCAGTAGATACGGACGTCTCTCCGGGGCCAACGTCCTGACTTTC. The chain links TRBV19 to TRBJ2-6; D ambiguous. V was cut by 6 bases and J by 4 bases, with 16 bases left in between. Germline values: CDR1 LNHDA, CDR2 SQIVND (reference sequence). The CDR3 contains 16 residues. Together with reference TRBV19 and TRBJ2-6, the CDR3 gives the full variable domain: DGGITQSPKYLFRKEGQNVTLSCEQNLNHDAMYWYRQDPGQGLRLIYYSQIVNDFQKGDIAEGYSVSREKKESFPLTVTSAQKNPTAFYLCASRYGRLSGANVLTFGAGSRLTVL.

The chain carries TRBV7-2 and TRBJ2-7; the D gene is possibly TRBD1 (5 bases). The CDR3 is made up of 15 amino acids. Trimming took off 5 bases at V and 3 bases at J, with 17 bases between the two ends. Germline V CDR1 and CDR2: SGHTA, FQGNSA. CDR3 DNA: TGTGCCAGCAGCACCCGACTTGGGGCAATCTACGAGCAGTACTTC. Amino acids: CASSTRLGAIYEQYF.

The rearrangement uses TRBV30 and TRBJ2-7; 9 positions agree with TRBD2. The junction had 5 bases not matched to a gene; V was cut back by 0 bases and J by 2 bases. The CDR3 is made up of 15 amino acids. Germline assignment: CDR1 GTSNPN and CDR2 SVGIG (reference sequence). This CDR3 is CAWSVETSGPYEQYF. DNA of the CDR3: TGTGCCTGGAGTGTAGAGACTAGCGGACCCTACGAGCAGTACTTC.

The chain joins TRBV27 to TRBJ1-1, with a tentative D call TRBD1 (5 bases). Germline values: CDR1 MNHEY, CDR2 SMNVEV (reference sequence). There are 14 residues in the CDR3. Between the trimmed V and J ends, which lost 5 bases and 5 bases, there was a span of 15 bases. CDR3 sequence reads: CASSAAGRITEAFF. The CDR3, as DNA: TGTGCCAGCAGTGCAGCGGGACGGATAACTGAAGCTTTCTTT.

This chain links TRBV7-9 with TRBJ2-7; D may be TRBD1 (6 bases). The CDR3 spans 15 residues. The ends were cut back, 5 bases at V and 3 bases at J, with 17 bases in the middle. Germline CDR1 and CDR2: SEHNR and FQNEAQ (reference sequence). The CDR3 spells CASSRSRDKLYEQYF. The DNA for the CDR3 is TGTGCCAGCAGCCGGAGCCGGGACAAACTCTACGAGCAGTACTTC.

This clone has just a few counts. CDR3 sequence reads: CAISETTGVGYGYTF. The CDR3 DNA reads as TGTGCCATCAGTGAGACTACAGGGGTGGGATATGGCTACACCTTC. This chain uses TRBV10-3 with TRBJ1-2, with 7 bases fitting TRBD1. With 2 bases clipped from V and 5 bases from J, the junction kept 8 bases outside the gene matches. The CDR3 runs 15 residues. CDR1 is ENHRY, CDR2 SYGVKD, per germline.

CDR3 protein: CASRSPRLGDQPQHF. CDR3 in DNA: TGTGCCAGCAGGAGCCCTCGATTGGGGGATCAGCCCCAGCATTTT. The J gene is TRBJ1-5, the V gene TRBV28, with TRBD1 as a possible D gene (5 bases). This CDR3 contains 15 residues. CDR1 is MDHEN, CDR2 SYDVKM, per germline. Trimming removed 6 bases at V and 5 bases at J, with 17 bases between. The full variable domain, completed using reference TRBV28 and TRBJ1-5, is DVKVTQSSRYLVKRTGEKVFLECVQDMDHENMFWYRQDPGLGLRLIYFSYDVKMKEKGDIPEGYSVSREKKERFSLILESASTNQTSMYLCASRSPRLGDQPQHFGDGTRLSIL.

V is TRBV15 and J is TRBJ2-7; no definite D call. The CDR3 covers 13 residues. With 0 bases removed from V and 4 bases from J, the gap between germline ends came to 7 bases. Germline V gives CDR1 LNHNV, CDR2 YYDKDF (reference sequence). CDR3 sequence reads: CATSREMLYEQYF. The CDR3 DNA sequence: TGTGCCACCAGCAGAGAAATGTTATACGAGCAGTACTTC.

The chain links TRBV7-8 to TRBJ1-1; possibly TRBD1 for D (6 bases). The CDR3 is made up of 14 amino acids. Looked up from germline, CDR1 is SGHVS and CDR2 is FQNEAQ. V lost 5 bases and J 0 bases, leaving 10 bases between the germline ends. The CDR3 region is CASSQGLMNTEAFF. In DNA form, the CDR3 reads TGTGCCAGCAGCCAGGGGTTAATGAACACTGAAGCTTTCTTT.

The chain combines TRBV19 with TRBJ2-4; TRBD1 agrees at 10 bases. This CDR3 spans 14 amino acids. J lost 8 bases, V lost 4 bases, and 5 bases had no gene match. Germline CDR1 reads LNHDA; CDR2 reads SQIVND (reference sequence). For the CDR3, the DNA is TGTGCCAGTAGTACGGACAGGGGGAGAGACATTCAGTACTTC. Residues: CASSTDRGRDIQYF.

J is TRBJ2-6 and V is TRBV15, with D unresolved. The CDR3 is made up of 17 amino acids. Trimming pared 1 base from V and 0 bases from J, leaving 10 bases between. Germline V CDR1 and CDR2: LNHNV, YYDKDF (reference sequence). CDR3 amino acids: CATSRVSGSSGANVLTF. CDR3 coding DNA: TGTGCCACCAGCAGAGTCTCGGGCAGCTCTGGGGCCAACGTCCTGACTTTC.

The chain joins TRBV5-1 to TRBJ2-3; 10 bases are a match to TRBD2. Germline V gives CDR1 SGHRS, CDR2 YFSETQ. This CDR3 is built from 17 residues. The V segment lost 2 bases and the J segment 3 bases; nucleotides outside the gene matches: 9. This chain's CDR3 is CASSFAVAGGGTDTQYF. The CDR3 nucleotides are TGCGCCAGCAGCTTCGCGGTAGCGGGAGGAGGTACAGATACGCAGTATTTT.

This sequence joins TRBV6-5 and TRBJ2-1; D ambiguous. Germline CDR1 reads MNHEY; CDR2 reads SVGAGI. V was clipped by 5 bases and J by 7 bases, with 9 bases between them. The CDR3 runs 12 residues. CDR3 residues: CASSTTKNEQFF. The CDR3 bases are TGTGCCAGCAGTACCACTAAGAATGAGCAGTTCTTC.

The chain joins TRBV10-1 to TRBJ1-1; D may be TRBD1 (6 bases). This CDR3 has 14 residues. The V end was cut by 3 bases, the J end by 5 bases, with 13 bases between. Germline assignment: CDR1 WNHNN and CDR2 SYGVQD (reference sequence). The CDR3 DNA reads as TGCGCCAGCAGTGATACAGGGACGGGAACTGAAGCTTTCTTT. It encodes CASSDTGTGTEAFF.

This chain joins TRBV14 and TRBJ1-2, with unresolved D. The germline CDR1 and CDR2 sequences are SGHDN and FVKESK. Deletions cut 1 base from V and 0 bases from J, with 21 bases between. The CDR3 is made up of 19 amino acids. The CDR3 DNA is TGTGCCAGCAGCCAAGTGCCGTCGGGCAGCCGATTAACTAACTATGGCTACACCTTC. It codes for CASSQVPSGSRLTNYGYTF.